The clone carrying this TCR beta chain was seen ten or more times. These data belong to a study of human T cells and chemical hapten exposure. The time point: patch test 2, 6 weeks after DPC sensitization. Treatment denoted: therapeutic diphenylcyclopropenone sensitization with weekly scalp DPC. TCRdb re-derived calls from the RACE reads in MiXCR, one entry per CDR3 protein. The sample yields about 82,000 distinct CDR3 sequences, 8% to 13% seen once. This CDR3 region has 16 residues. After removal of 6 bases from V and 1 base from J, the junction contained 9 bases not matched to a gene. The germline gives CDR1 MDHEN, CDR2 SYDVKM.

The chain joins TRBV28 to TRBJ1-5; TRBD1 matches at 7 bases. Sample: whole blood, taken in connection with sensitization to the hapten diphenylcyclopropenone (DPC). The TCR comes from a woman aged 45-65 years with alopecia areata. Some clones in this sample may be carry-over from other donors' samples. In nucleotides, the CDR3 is TGTGCCAGCAGCCAGAGGGCAGGGGGGAGCAATCAGCCCCAGCATTTT. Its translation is CASSQRAGGSNQPQHF.